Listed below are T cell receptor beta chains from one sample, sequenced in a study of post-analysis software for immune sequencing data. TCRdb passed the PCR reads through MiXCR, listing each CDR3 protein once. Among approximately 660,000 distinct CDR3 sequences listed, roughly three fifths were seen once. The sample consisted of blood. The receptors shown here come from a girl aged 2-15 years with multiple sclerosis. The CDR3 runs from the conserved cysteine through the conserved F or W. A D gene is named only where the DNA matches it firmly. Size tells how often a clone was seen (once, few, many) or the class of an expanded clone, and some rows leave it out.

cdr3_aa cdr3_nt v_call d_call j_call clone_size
CASRPRGASLAFF TGTGCCAGCAGACCTCGGGGGGCGAGCCTAGCTTTCTTT TRBV25-1 . TRBJ1-1 .
CASSEWPAESNQPQHF TGTGCCAGCAGTGAATGGCCCGCGGAAAGCAATCAGCCCCAGCATTTT TRBV2 . TRBJ1-5 .
CSVCDKPSGANVLTF TGCAGCGTTTGTGACAAGCCCTCTGGGGCCAACGTCCTGACTTTC TRBV29-1 . TRBJ2-6 few
CASSLRTISGANVLTF TGTGCCAGCAGTTTGAGGACCATCTCTGGGGCCAACGTCCTGACTTTC TRBV12-3/TRBV12-4 . TRBJ2-6 .
CASSSRPLLGETQYF TGTGCCAGCAGCTCCCGTCCCCTACTAGGAGAGACCCAGTACTTC TRBV7-8 . TRBJ2-5 few
CATGLAKGETQYF TGTGCCACGGGACTAGCTAAAGGGGAGACCCAGTACTTC TRBV25-1 TRBD2 TRBJ2-5 once
CASSPSQGSYGYTF TGTGCCAGCAGTCCAAGCCAGGGCAGCTATGGCTACACCTTC TRBV12-3/TRBV12-4 . TRBJ1-2 few
CASSYIGGSNEQFF TGTGCCAGCAGTTACATCGGCGGGAGCAATGAGCAGTTCTTC TRBV6-2/TRBV6-3 TRBD2 TRBJ2-1 once
CASSPSGRAINEQFF TGTGCCAGCTCACCTAGCGGGAGGGCCATCAATGAGCAGTTCTTC TRBV11-2 TRBD2 TRBJ2-1 few
CSVGPQEYNEQFF TGCAGCGTTGGTCCCCAGGAGTACAATGAGCAGTTCTTC TRBV29-1 . TRBJ2-1 .
CASRQPTGEGAEAFF TGTGCCAGCAGGCAACCTACAGGGGAGGGAGCTGAAGCTTTCTTT TRBV5-4 TRBD1 TRBJ1-1 .
CASSVDGTKDYEQYF TGTGCCAGCAGCGTAGATGGGACTAAGGACTACGAGCAGTACTTC TRBV9 TRBD2 TRBJ2-7 few
CSVEGGDAEAFF TGCAGCGTTGAAGGAGGGGACGCTGAAGCTTTCTTT TRBV29-1 . TRBJ1-1 .
CSARDKRGAGGISQPQHF TGCAGTGCTAGAGATAAGAGGGGGGCAGGGGGCATCTCTCAGCCCCAGCATTTT TRBV20-1 TRBD1 TRBJ1-5 .
CASTRTSGLTDTQYF TGTGCCAGCACCCGGACTAGCGGACTCACAGATACGCAGTATTTT TRBV2 TRBD2 TRBJ2-3 .
CASSSVQRDRRPQYF TGTGCCAGCAGCTCCGTACAACGCGATCGAAGGCCGCAGTATTTT TRBV11-2 . TRBJ2-3 .
CATSDLKKGTEAFF TGTGCCACCAGTGATTTAAAGAAGGGCACTGAAGCTTTCTTT TRBV24-1 . TRBJ1-1 .
CASSRLPSGSLRHEQYF TGTGCCAGCAGCCGCCTCCCTAGCGGGAGTCTCAGGCACGAGCAGTACTTC TRBV11-2 TRBD2 TRBJ2-7 .
CASSPSGLAGPSSYEQYF TGTGCCAGCTCACCATCGGGACTAGCGGGACCTTCTTCCTACGAGCAGTACTTC TRBV18 TRBD2 TRBJ2-7 few
CATARGAGEETQYF TGTGCCACTGCAAGGGGGGCGGGAGAAGAGACCCAGTACTTC TRBV28 . TRBJ2-5 .
CASSPPWAGASYEQYF TGTGCCAGCTCACCCCCTTGGGCCGGGGCTTCCTACGAGCAGTACTTC TRBV18 . TRBJ2-7 .
CSVEINEQFF TGCAGCGTTGAGATCAATGAGCAGTTCTTC TRBV29-1 . TRBJ2-1 few
CASSLGGDPLNQPQHF TGTGCCAGCAGCTTAGGAGGGGACCCCCTCAATCAGCCCCAGCATTTT TRBV7-2 . TRBJ1-5 .
CATPRGAQNTDTQYF TGTGCCACCCCTCGAGGGGCCCAGAACACAGATACGCAGTATTTT TRBV7-9 . TRBJ2-3 .
CATRETGELFF TGTGCCACCCGGGAAACCGGGGAGCTGTTTTTT TRBV25-1 . TRBJ2-2 .
CASSLGTGFYGYTF TGTGCCAGCAGTTTAGGGACAGGGTTCTATGGCTACACCTTC TRBV12-3/TRBV12-4 TRBD1 TRBJ1-2 few
CSVAETGIETDTQYF TGCAGCGTTGCCGAAACAGGAATAGAAACAGATACGCAGTATTTT TRBV29-1 . TRBJ2-3 few
CSASTPGLAGGSSYNEQFF TGCAGTGCTAGCACGCCGGGACTAGCGGGAGGGAGCTCCTACAATGAGCAGTTCTTC TRBV20-1 TRBD2 TRBJ2-1 .
CASSDFRPVETQYF TGTGCCAGCAGTGATTTCAGGCCTGTAGAGACCCAGTACTTC TRBV6-2/TRBV6-3 . TRBJ2-5 .
CASSSLAPNTEAFF TGTGCCAGCAGCTCGTTAGCCCCGAACACTGAAGCTTTCTTT TRBV6-5 . TRBJ1-1 .